The next 28 T cell receptor beta chains were all read from a single sample in a study of blood T cell repertoires in COVID-19. Generated by immunoSEQ multiplex PCR, the TCRdb table keeps only in-frame clones and is missing some. The top ten hold around a fifth of the sample, which has about 56,000 clones, around 89% seen once. Material for sequencing was peripheral blood. All receptors derive from a human donor in a cohort sampled during active COVID-19.

This rearrangement joins TRBV9 to TRBJ2-1, with 9 nucleotides matching TRBD2. Trimming took 0 bases from V and 7 from J; bases not matched to a gene: 5. The CDR3 extends over 15 amino acids. The germline CDR1 and CDR2 sequences are SGDLS and YYNGEE. The chain's CDR3 is CASSVASGVGNEQFF. The CDR3, as DNA: TGTGCCAGCAGCGTAGCTAGCGGGGTTGGGAATGAGCAGTTCTTC. The entire variable domain, with the rest obtained from reference TRBV9 and TRBJ2-1, is as follows: DSGVTQTPKHLITATGQRVTLRCSPRSGDLSVYWYQQSLDQGLQFLIQYYNGEERAKGNILERFSAQQFPDLHSELNLSSLELGDSALYFCASSVASGVGNEQFFGPGTRLTVL.

V is TRBV5-1 and J is TRBJ2-5; 9 bases agree with TRBD2. The length of the CDR3 is 14 residues. Germline CDR1 and CDR2: SGHRS and YFSETQ. Losses at the gene ends were 3 bases for V and 5 bases for J; bases not matched to a gene: 5. The CDR3 here is CASSSAGGRETQYF. CDR3 nucleotide sequence: TGCGCCAGCAGCTCCGCGGGGGGGCGGGAGACCCAGTACTTC.

The V and J genes are TRBV27 and TRBJ1-3; maybe TRBD1 (6 bases). The CDR3 loop spans 13 amino acids. Germline V gives CDR1 MNHEY, CDR2 SMNVEV (reference sequence). The V end was cut by 4 bases, the J end by 4 bases, with 8 bases between. In DNA, the CDR3 is TGTGCCAGCAGTTCCGGGACAGGAAACACCATATATTTT. As protein: CASSSGTGNTIYF.

This clone has only a few counts. The genes are TRBV19 and TRBJ1-5; 7 nucleotides match TRBD1. CDR3 length equals 16 residues. Germline loops: CDR1 LNHDA, CDR2 SQIVND (reference sequence). The trim removed 1 base at V and 7 bases at J, leaving 10 bases unmatched. The CDR3 nucleotides read TGTGCCAGTAGTATAGGGTTGACAGGGATCTGGCAGCCCCAGCATTTT. Translation gives CASSIGLTGIWQPQHF.

The chain joins TRBV4-3 to TRBJ1-2, with 7 bases lining up with TRBD1. The germline V gene has CDR1 LGHNA and CDR2 YSLEER. This CDR3 contains 14 residues. Losses at the gene ends were 3 bases for V and 5 bases for J; bases not matched to a gene: 6. CDR3 protein: CASSQRGLGYGYTF. The CDR3 DNA sequence: TGCGCCAGCAGCCAGAGGGGGCTAGGGTATGGCTACACCTTC.

The CDR3 reads CASMVRLAGGTSTDTQYF. The CDR3 DNA follows: TGTGCCAGCATGGTTCGGCTAGCGGGGGGGACTAGCACAGATACGCAGTATTTT. The chain employs TRBV27 and TRBJ2-3; 12 nucleotides align to TRBD2. Germline V gene lookup returns CDR1 MNHEY and CDR2 SMNVEV (reference sequence). The CDR3 is 18 residues long. The V and J ends lost 7 bases and 0 bases, in that order; junction bases with no gene match: 11.

The chain recombines TRBV13 with TRBJ2-7; D not certain. With 1 base removed from V and 3 bases from J, the gap between germline ends came to 13 bases. Germline CDR1 is PRHDT and CDR2 is FYEKMQ (reference sequence). The CDR3 runs to 15 residues. The CDR3: CASSLDLVLIYEQYF. The DNA of the CDR3 is TGTGCCAGCAGCTTAGACTTGGTGTTAATCTACGAGCAGTACTTC.

V usage is TRBV6-5 and J usage is TRBJ2-2; 8 nucleotides align to TRBD1. The V gene's germline CDR1 is MNHEY and CDR2 SVGAGI. The CDR3 is 13 residues long. The J segment lost 9 bases and the V segment lost 6 bases, leaving 6 bases of the junction unmatched. The CDR3 sequence: CASRKTGVRELFF. The CDR3 nucleotides are TGTGCCAGCAGAAAGACAGGGGTCCGGGAGCTGTTTTTT.

The chain couples TRBV18 to TRBJ2-7; TRBD1 agrees at 7 bases. Germline values: CDR1 KGHSH, CDR2 LQKENI. J was trimmed by 6 bases and V by 5 bases; bases with no gene match: 7. The CDR3 runs 13 residues. In DNA form, the CDR3 reads TGTGCCAGCTCAACAGGGGTCCCTTCCGAGCAGTACTTC. Translating gives CASSTGVPSEQYF.

The chain joins TRBV4-1 to TRBJ2-7; maybe TRBD2 (5 bases). In germline, CDR1 is MGHRA, CDR2 YSYEKL. The germline V and J ends were trimmed by 4 bases and 3 bases, with 10 bases remaining between them. This CDR3 is built from 13 residues. CDR3 sequence (DNA): TGCGCCAGCAGCCCTCCCGCGGGCTACGAGCAGTACTTC. This encodes CASSPPAGYEQYF.

In its sample, this clone was seen a few times. This chain uses TRBV10-3 with TRBJ2-7, with D possibly TRBD2 on 6 matching bases. The germline V gene encodes CDR1 ENHRY and CDR2 SYGVKD. Trimming left V 6 bases short and J 10 bases short, with 16 bases between. The CDR3 contains 12 residues. The DNA of the CDR3 is TGTGCCATCAGCCAAGCCCCCACTAGCCAGTACTTC. It is translated as CAISQAPTSQYF.

This chain uses TRBV5-6 with TRBJ1-1; D unclear. This CDR3 comprises 12 residues. Looked up from germline, CDR1 is SGHDT and CDR2 is YYEEEE. The germline V and J ends were trimmed by 2 bases and 0 bases, with 2 bases remaining between them. The CDR3 DNA follows: TGTGCCAGCAGCTTCTTGAACACTGAAGCTTTCTTT. Protein: CASSFLNTEAFF.

The chain employs TRBV7-2 and TRBJ2-3; perhaps TRBD2 as D (5 bases). CDR3 length: 15 residues. V lost 1 base and J 4 bases, leaving 12 bases between the germline ends. In germline, CDR1 is SGHTA, CDR2 FQGNSA. CDR3 sequence reads: CASSLVSGSSDTQYF. The CDR3 DNA follows: TGTGCCAGCAGCTTAGTCTCGGGGAGCTCAGATACGCAGTATTTT.

Only one count was recorded for this clone. This rearrangement joins TRBV29-1 to TRBJ2-7; D is perhaps TRBD1 (5 bases). This CDR3 region has 13 residues. Germline CDR1 SQVTM, CDR2 ANQGSEA. V shed 1 base and J shed 1 base, with 8 bases lying between them. The CDR3: CSVEAPGSYEQYF. The CDR3 DNA is TGCAGCGTTGAAGCCCCAGGGTCCTACGAGCAGTACTTC.

This chain joins TRBV25-1 and TRBJ1-6; a weak D match, TRBD1 (5 bases). Trimming removed 3 bases at V and 7 bases at J, with 13 bases between. The V gene's germline CDR1 is MGHDK and CDR2 SYGVNS. The CDR3 is 15 residues long. CDR3 loop: CASSELNRLNSPLHF. CDR3 DNA sequence: TGTGCCAGCAGTGAGCTCAACAGGCTCAATTCACCCCTCCACTTT.

The chain employs TRBV10-3 and TRBJ2-7; D uncertain. With 4 bases removed from V and 3 bases from J, the gap between germline ends came to 10 bases. Germline CDR1 is ENHRY and CDR2 is SYGVKD. The CDR3 spans 13 residues. As DNA, the CDR3 is TGTGCCATCAGTGGTGGGCATTTCTACGAGCAGTACTTC. Residues: CAISGGHFYEQYF.

This chain joins TRBV18 and TRBJ2-3; 9 bases agree with TRBD2. CDR1 is KGHSH and CDR2 is LQKENI in the germline V gene. V was pared by 1 base and J by 2 bases, with 4 bases of the junction left unmatched. The CDR3 consists of 16 residues. The chain's CDR3 is CASSPLRGGVTDTQYF. CDR3 nucleotide sequence: TGTGCCAGCTCACCACTCCGCGGGGGGGTCACAGATACGCAGTATTTT.

The table lists this clone with a count of one. The chain couples TRBV27 to TRBJ1-5; TRBD1 is a possible D gene (5 bases). V gave up 4 bases and J gave up 6 bases, with 13 bases separating them. The CDR3 has 14 residues. CDR1 and CDR2 from the germline V gene are MNHEY and SMNVEV (reference sequence). Here the CDR3 DNA reads TGTGCCAGCAGTTCCGGGACTACAAGTCAGCCCCAGCATTTT. This gives the protein CASSSGTTSQPQHF.

The rearrangement uses TRBV6-6 and TRBJ1-4; 9 positions match TRBD1. V was clipped by 6 bases and J by 8 bases; unmatched bases: 13. The CDR3 has 16 amino acids. Germline V gives CDR1 MNHNY, CDR2 SVGAGI (reference sequence). CDR3: CASRRNPGQGLEKLFF. The CDR3 DNA sequence: TGTGCCAGCAGGCGTAACCCGGGACAGGGCCTCGAAAAACTGTTTTTT.

The J gene is TRBJ2-1, the V gene TRBV5-4; TRBD2 matches 9 bases. This CDR3 has 17 amino acids. CDR1 is SGHNT and CDR2 is YYREEE in the germline V gene (reference sequence). The V segment lost 3 bases and the J segment 3 bases; nucleotides outside the gene matches: 10. The DNA for the CDR3 is TGTGCCAGCAGCTCAGAGGGATTAGCGGGGGTCTACAATGAGCAGTTCTTC. It translates to CASSSEGLAGVYNEQFF. Drawing the rest from reference TRBV5-4 and TRBJ2-1, the complete variable domain is ETGVTQSPTHLIKTRGQQVTLRCSSQSGHNTVSWYQQALGQGPQFIFQYYREEENGRGNFPPRFSGLQFPNYSSELNVNALELDDSALYLCASSSEGLAGVYNEQFFGPGTRLTVL.

This rearrangement joins TRBV5-1 to TRBJ1-1; the match to TRBD1 covers 7 bases. This CDR3 has 12 amino acids. Germline trimming cut 4 bases from V and 7 bases from J; bases unmatched to any gene: 4. The V gene's germline CDR1 is SGHRS and CDR2 YFSETQ. The CDR3 reads CASSGGTVEAFF. DNA of the CDR3: TGCGCCAGCAGCGGCGGGACAGTTGAAGCTTTCTTT.

The V call is TRBV6-6, the J call TRBJ1-2; 7 nucleotides line up with TRBD1. Trimming cost V 7 bases and J 4 bases; bases outside gene matches: 12. From germline, CDR1 is MNHNY and CDR2 SVGAGI (reference sequence). The CDR3 sequence is 15 residues long. The CDR3 DNA reads TGTGCCAGCAACAAAGGGACAGCAATTTCCTATGGCTACACCTTC. It codes for CASNKGTAISYGYTF.

The chain combines TRBV5-1 with TRBJ2-7; D possibly corresponds to TRBD2 (6 bases). The CDR3 has 11 residues. Germline-derived CDR1 and CDR2 are SGHRS and YFSETQ. The germline V and J ends were trimmed by 4 bases and 6 bases, with 8 bases remaining between them. This CDR3 is CASSISGEQYF. For the CDR3, the DNA is TGCGCCAGCAGCATTAGCGGCGAGCAGTACTTC. Variable domain in full (rest from reference TRBV5-1 and TRBJ2-7): KAGVTQTPRYLIKTRGQQVTLSCSPISGHRSVSWYQQTPGQGLQFLFEYFSETQRNKGNFPGRFSGRQFSNSRSEMNVSTLELGDSALYLCASSISGEQYFGPGTRLTVT.

This rearrangement joins TRBV30 to TRBJ2-6; D unresolved. The CDR3 runs to 16 residues. Trimming left V 0 bases short and J 0 bases short, with 9 bases between. Germline V lookup: CDR1 GTSNPN, CDR2 SVGIG (reference sequence). CDR3 sequence (DNA): TGTGCCTGGAGTGTTCGGTGGAGCTCTGGGGCCAACGTCCTGACTTTC. Protein sequence: CAWSVRWSSGANVLTF.

The CDR3 reads CAISERGQGPGHTGELFF. The DNA for the CDR3 is TGTGCCATCAGTGAGCGGGGACAGGGACCTGGGCACACCGGGGAGCTGTTTTTT. This chain links TRBV10-3 with TRBJ2-2; 9 bases match TRBD1. The length of the CDR3 is 18 residues. CDR1 and CDR2 from the germline V gene are ENHRY and SYGVKD. J gave up 3 bases and V 2 bases, and 10 bases lay outside the gene matches.

The chain links TRBV7-8 to TRBJ1-5; D may be TRBD1 (6 bases). The CDR3 extends over 14 amino acids. Trimming took off 3 bases at V and 4 bases at J, with 10 bases between the two ends. CDR1 is SGHVS and CDR2 is FQNEAQ in the germline V gene. The CDR3 here is CASSLRTENQPQHF. The CDR3 DNA is TGTGCCAGCAGCTTGCGGACAGAAAATCAGCCCCAGCATTTT.

This sequence joins TRBV21-1 and TRBJ1-2. TRBV21-1 is described as a pseudogene. The CDR3 has 14 residues. CDR3 sequence reads: CASSKVGSSEGYTF. The CDR3 bases are TGTGCCAGCAGCAAAGTTGGTTCCAGCGAAGGCTACACCTTC.

The CDR3 loop is CSGGQGLNTEAFF. Written as DNA, the CDR3 is TGCAGCGGCGGACAGGGCCTGAACACTGAAGCTTTCTTT. The chain employs TRBV29-1 and TRBJ1-1, with TRBD1 matching over 8 bases. Germline loops: CDR1 SQVTM, CDR2 ANQGSEA. This CDR3 contains 13 residues. Unmatched junction bases numbered 4, after V lost 7 bases and J lost 0 bases.